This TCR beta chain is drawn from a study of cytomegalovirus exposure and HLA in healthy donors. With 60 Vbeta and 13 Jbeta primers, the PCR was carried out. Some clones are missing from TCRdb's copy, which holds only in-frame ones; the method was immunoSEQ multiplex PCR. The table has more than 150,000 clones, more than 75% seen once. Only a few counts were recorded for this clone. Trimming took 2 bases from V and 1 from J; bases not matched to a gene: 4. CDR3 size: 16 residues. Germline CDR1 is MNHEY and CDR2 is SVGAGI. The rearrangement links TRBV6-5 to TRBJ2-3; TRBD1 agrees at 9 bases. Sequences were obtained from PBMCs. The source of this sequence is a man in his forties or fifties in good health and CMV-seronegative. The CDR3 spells CASSYRGTGRTDTQYF. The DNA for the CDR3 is TGTGCCAGCAGTTACCGGGGGACAGGGCGCACAGATACGCAGTATTTT.